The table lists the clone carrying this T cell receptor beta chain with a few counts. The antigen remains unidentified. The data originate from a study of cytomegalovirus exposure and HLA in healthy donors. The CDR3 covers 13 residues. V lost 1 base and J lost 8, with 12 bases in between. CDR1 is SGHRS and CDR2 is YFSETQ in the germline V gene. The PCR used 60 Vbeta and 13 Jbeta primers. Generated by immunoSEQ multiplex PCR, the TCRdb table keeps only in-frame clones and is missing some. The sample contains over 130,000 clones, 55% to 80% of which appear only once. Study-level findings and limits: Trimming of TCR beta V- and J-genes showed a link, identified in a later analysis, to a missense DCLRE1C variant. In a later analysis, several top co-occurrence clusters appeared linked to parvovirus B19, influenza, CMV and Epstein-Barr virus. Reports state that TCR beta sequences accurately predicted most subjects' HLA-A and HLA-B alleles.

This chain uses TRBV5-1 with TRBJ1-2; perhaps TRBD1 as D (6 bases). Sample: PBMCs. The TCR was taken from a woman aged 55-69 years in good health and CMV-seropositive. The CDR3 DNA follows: TGCGCCAGCAGCTTGTCCCAGGGGCCGGGCTACACCTTC. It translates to CASSLSQGPGYTF. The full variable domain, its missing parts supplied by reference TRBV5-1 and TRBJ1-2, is KAGVTQTPRYLIKTRGQQVTLSCSPISGHRSVSWYQQTPGQGLQFLFEYFSETQRNKGNFPGRFSGRQFSNSRSEMNVSTLELGDSALYLCASSLSQGPGYTFGSGTRLTVV.